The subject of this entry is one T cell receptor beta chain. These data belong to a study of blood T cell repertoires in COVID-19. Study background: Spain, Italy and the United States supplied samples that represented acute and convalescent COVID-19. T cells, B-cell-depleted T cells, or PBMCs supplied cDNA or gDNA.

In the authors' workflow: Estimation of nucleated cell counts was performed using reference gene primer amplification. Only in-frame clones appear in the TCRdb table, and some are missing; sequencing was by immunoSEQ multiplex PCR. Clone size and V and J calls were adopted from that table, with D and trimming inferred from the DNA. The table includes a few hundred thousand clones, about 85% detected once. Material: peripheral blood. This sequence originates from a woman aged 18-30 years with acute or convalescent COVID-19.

This CDR3 is CASSLWGREETQYF. In DNA form, the CDR3 reads TGTGCCAGCAGTTTGTGGGGGCGAGAAGAGACCCAGTACTTC. The V call is TRBV27, the J call TRBJ2-5, with D perhaps matching TRBD1 (6 bases). Trimming cost V 3 bases and J 3 bases, with 11 bases left between them. Germline lookup yields CDR1 MNHEY and CDR2 SMNVEV (reference sequence). CDR3 size: 14 residues.